A single count supports the clone carrying this T cell receptor beta chain. The data belong to a study of technical replicates of blood from a few donors. The CDR3 has 17 amino acids. Profiling relied on immunoSEQ multiplex PCR, and the TCRdb table lists in-frame clones only, not all of them. The table lists over 75,000 clones, approximately 97% of them singletons. The sequenced sample consisted of T cells isolated from PBMCs. This clonotype was sampled from a human donor in good health. The chain joins TRBV21-1 to TRBJ2-3; the table's TRBD2 call for D was not verified on the DNA. TRBV21-1 is a known pseudogene. The CDR3 coding sequence is TGTGCCAGCAGCGCGCGCCTAGCGGGAGGGCCTGGAGATACGCAGTATTTT. Translated, it gives CASSARLAGGPGDTQYF.